This T cell receptor (beta chain) was observed in a study of early T cells in non-severe SARS-CoV-2 infection. Unique molecular identifiers were affixed to single, distinct cDNA molecules. TCRdb ran MiXCR on the 5' RACE reads and lists one entry per CDR3 protein. The sample includes under 85,000 distinct CDR3 sequences, about 5% of them seen just once. Trimming pared 2 bases from V and 3 bases from J, leaving 7 bases between. The CDR3 covers 13 residues. This clonotype was picked up many times. This material consisted of whole blood, taken at baseline. This receptor was obtained from an adult who was a healthcare worker with PCR-confirmed SARS-CoV-2 infection or an uninfected control (not recorded which). The chain joins TRBV12-3 or TRBV12-4 to TRBJ1-1; D ambiguous. This CDR3 is CASSLSSDTEAFF. The CDR3 DNA reads TGTGCCAGCAGTTTAAGCTCGGACACTGAAGCTTTCTTT.